These 9 T cell receptor beta chains were sequenced from one sample in a study of blood T cell repertoires in COVID-19. Assay: immunoSEQ multiplex PCR; the TCRdb copy retains only in-frame clones and omits some. The sample lists around 71,000 clones; approximately 86% were seen once. The sequenced material came from peripheral blood. The receptor source for this set is a woman in her fifties or sixties with acute or convalescent COVID-19.

The genes are TRBV6-6 and TRBJ1-2; 7 bases line up with TRBD1. V dropped 9 bases and J dropped 4; count of bases not matched to a gene: 5. The CDR3 spans 12 residues. Looked up from germline, CDR1 is MNHNY and CDR2 is SVGAGI (reference sequence). The CDR3 region is CASRGLLYGYTF. The CDR3 coding sequence is TGTGCCAGTAGGGGGCTCCTCTATGGCTACACCTTC.

The sample holds one count of this clone. The chain links TRBV27 to TRBJ1-1; TRBD1 agrees at 8 bases. CDR1 and CDR2 from the germline V gene are MNHEY and SMNVEV (reference sequence). This CDR3 is built from 14 residues. V lost 4 bases to trimming and J lost 5 bases; unmatched junction nucleotides: 6. CDR3 in amino acids: CASSSNTGGTEAFF. The CDR3, as DNA: TGTGCCAGCAGTTCTAACACAGGGGGAACTGAAGCTTTCTTT.

This clone is deemed medium-sized. The genes are TRBV29-1 and TRBJ2-3; TRBD1 matches at 7 bases. The trim removed 4 bases at V and 0 bases at J, leaving 13 bases unmatched. The CDR3 loop spans 17 amino acids. Germline V lookup: CDR1 SQVTM, CDR2 ANQGSEA. The CDR3 reads CSVGGSGGRGSTDTQYF. Written as DNA, the CDR3 is TGCAGCGTTGGGGGCTCAGGCGGCAGGGGGAGCACAGATACGCAGTATTTT.

The chain employs TRBV7-2 and TRBJ2-7; D is undetermined. The CDR3 is 15 residues long. Trimming removed 1 base at V and 2 bases at J, with 12 bases between. Germline lookup yields CDR1 SGHTA and CDR2 FQGNSA. The CDR3 DNA follows: TGTGCCAGCAGCTTAGTGGGTCTTAGCACCTACGAGCAGTACTTC. Amino acids: CASSLVGLSTYEQYF.

V gene TRBV9 combines with J gene TRBJ2-1; TRBD1 matches 8 bases. This CDR3 spans 13 amino acids. Trimming at V came to 2 bases and at J to 8 bases, leaving 3 bases not matched to a gene. Germline CDR1 reads SGDLS; CDR2 reads YYNGEE. This CDR3 reads CASSVDREYEQFF. Written as DNA, the CDR3 is TGTGCCAGCAGCGTGGACAGGGAGTATGAGCAGTTCTTC. Filled out from reference TRBV9 and TRBJ2-1, the complete variable domain reads DSGVTQTPKHLITATGQRVTLRCSPRSGDLSVYWYQQSLDQGLQFLIQYYNGEERAKGNILERFSAQQFPDLHSELNLSSLELGDSALYFCASSVDREYEQFFGPGTRLTVL.

The chain's CDR3 is CASSRQGPRNTGELFF. DNA of the CDR3: TGTGCCAGCAGTAGACAGGGTCCGCGAAACACCGGGGAGCTGTTTTTT. V is TRBV6-6 and J is TRBJ2-2, with 7 bases aligning to TRBD1. Germline CDR1 is MNHNY and CDR2 is SVGAGI (reference sequence). The CDR3 sequence is 16 residues long. The V gene end was trimmed by 5 bases and the J gene end by 2 bases; junction bases not matched to a gene: 8.

The CDR3 loop reads CASRREVDTEAFF. CDR3 sequence (DNA): TGTGCCAGCAGGCGAGAGGTGGACACTGAAGCTTTCTTT. The chain joins TRBV25-1 to TRBJ1-1; no reliable D call. V was clipped by 6 bases and J by 3 bases, with 11 bases between them. Germline V CDR1 and CDR2: MGHDK, SYGVNS. The CDR3 consists of 13 residues.

V is TRBV11-2 and J is TRBJ1-4, with 8 bases matching TRBD1. Unmatched junction bases numbered 10, after V lost 3 bases and J lost 7 bases. The CDR3 spans 16 residues. The germline V gene encodes CDR1 SGHAT and CDR2 FQNNGV. CDR3 in amino acids: CASSFTRRQGFEKLFF. CDR3 coding DNA: TGTGCCAGCAGCTTCACGAGGAGACAGGGGTTTGAAAAACTGTTTTTT. Full variable domain (rest looked up from reference TRBV11-2 and TRBJ1-4): EAGVAQSPRYKIIEKRQSVAFWCNPISGHATLYWYQQILGQGPKLLIQFQNNGVVDDSQLPKDRFSAERLKGVDSTLKIQPAKLEDSAVYLCASSFTRRQGFEKLFFGSGTQLSVL.

CDR3 bases: TGTGCCAGCAGTTCACATACCGCCGGGACAGGGACCTATGGCTACACCTTC. This gives the protein CASSSHTAGTGTYGYTF. The chain combines TRBV28 with TRBJ1-2; 9 bases line up with TRBD1. Per the germline V gene, CDR1 is MDHEN and CDR2 is SYDVKM. CDR3 size: 17 residues. V gave up 4 bases and J gave up 4 bases; unmatched junction bases: 13.